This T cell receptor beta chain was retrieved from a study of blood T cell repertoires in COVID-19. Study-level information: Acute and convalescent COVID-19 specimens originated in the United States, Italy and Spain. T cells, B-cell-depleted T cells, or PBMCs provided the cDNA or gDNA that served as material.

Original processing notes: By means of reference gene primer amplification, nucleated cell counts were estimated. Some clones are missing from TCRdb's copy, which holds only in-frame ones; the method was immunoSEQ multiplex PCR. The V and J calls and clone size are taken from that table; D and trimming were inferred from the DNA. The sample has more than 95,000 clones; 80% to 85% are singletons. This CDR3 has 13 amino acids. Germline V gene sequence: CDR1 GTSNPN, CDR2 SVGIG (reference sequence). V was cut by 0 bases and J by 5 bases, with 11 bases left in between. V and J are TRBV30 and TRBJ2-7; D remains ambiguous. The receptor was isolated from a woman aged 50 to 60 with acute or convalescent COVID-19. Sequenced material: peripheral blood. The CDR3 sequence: CAWSVLAGNEQYF. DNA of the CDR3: TGTGCCTGGAGTGTCCTGGCTGGCAACGAGCAGTACTTC.